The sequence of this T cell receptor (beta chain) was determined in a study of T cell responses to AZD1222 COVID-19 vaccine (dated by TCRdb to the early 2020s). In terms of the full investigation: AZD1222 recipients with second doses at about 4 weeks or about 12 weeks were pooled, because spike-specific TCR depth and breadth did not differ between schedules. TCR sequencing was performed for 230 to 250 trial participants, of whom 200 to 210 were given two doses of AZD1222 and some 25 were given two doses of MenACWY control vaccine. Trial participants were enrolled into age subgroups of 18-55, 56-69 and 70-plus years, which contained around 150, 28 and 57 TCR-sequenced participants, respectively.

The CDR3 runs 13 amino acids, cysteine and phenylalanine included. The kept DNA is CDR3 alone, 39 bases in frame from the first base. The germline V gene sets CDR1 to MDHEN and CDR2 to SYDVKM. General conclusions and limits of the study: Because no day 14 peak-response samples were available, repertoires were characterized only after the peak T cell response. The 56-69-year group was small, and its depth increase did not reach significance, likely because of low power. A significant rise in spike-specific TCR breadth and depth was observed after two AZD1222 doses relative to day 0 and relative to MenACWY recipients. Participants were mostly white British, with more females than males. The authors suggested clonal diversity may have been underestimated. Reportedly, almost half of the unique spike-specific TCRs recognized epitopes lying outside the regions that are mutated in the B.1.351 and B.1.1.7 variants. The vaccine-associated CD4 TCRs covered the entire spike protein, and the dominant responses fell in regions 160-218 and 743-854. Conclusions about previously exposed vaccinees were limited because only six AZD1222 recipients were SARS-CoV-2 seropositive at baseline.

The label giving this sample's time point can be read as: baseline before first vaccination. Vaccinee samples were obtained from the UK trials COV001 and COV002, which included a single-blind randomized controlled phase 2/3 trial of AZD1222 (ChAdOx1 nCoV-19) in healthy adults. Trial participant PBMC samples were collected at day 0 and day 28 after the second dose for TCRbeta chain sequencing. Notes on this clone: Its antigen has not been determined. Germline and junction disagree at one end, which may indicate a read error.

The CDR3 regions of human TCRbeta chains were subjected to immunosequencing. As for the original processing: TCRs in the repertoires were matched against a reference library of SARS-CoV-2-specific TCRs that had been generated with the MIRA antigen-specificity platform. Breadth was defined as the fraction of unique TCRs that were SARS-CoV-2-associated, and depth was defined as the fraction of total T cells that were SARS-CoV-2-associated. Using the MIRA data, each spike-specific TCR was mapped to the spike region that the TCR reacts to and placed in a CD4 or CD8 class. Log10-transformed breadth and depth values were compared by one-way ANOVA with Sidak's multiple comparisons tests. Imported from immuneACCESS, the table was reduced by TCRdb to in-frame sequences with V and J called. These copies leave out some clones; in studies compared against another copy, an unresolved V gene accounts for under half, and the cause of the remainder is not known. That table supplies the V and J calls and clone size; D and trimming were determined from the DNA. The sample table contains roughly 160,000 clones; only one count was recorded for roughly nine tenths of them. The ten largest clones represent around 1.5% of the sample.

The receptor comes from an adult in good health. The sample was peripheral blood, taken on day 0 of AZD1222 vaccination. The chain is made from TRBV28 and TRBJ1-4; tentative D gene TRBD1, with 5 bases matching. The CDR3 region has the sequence CATSGDLYEKLFF. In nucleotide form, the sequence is TGTGCCACCAGTGGGGACTTATATGAAAAACTGTTTTTT.